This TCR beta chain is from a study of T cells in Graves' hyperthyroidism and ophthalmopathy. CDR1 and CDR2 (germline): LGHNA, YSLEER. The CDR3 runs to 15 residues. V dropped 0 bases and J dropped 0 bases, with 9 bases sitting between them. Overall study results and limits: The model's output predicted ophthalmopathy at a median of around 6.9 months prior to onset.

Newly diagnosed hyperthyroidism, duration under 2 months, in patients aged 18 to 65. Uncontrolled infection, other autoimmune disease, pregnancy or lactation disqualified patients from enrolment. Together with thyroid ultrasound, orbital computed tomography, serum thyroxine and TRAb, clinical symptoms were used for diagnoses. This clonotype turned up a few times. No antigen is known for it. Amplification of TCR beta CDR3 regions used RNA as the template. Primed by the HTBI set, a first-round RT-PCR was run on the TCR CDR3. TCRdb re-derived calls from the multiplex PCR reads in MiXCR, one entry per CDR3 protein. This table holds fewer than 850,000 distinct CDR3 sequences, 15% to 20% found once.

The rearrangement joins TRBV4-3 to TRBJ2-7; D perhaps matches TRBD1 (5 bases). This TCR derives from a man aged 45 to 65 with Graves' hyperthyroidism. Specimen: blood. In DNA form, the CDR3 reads TGCGCCAGCAGCCAAGACAGGGTGCTCTCCTACGAGCAGTACTTC. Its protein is CASSQDRVLSYEQYF.